This entry is about one T cell receptor (beta chain). Which antigen it targets is not known. Base-call qualities are not available, and no considerably larger clone is one nucleotide away. The collaborating institutions used their own protocols to collect whole blood in K2EDTA tubes. For TCRbeta analysis, collaborators shipped samples as frozen whole blood, isolated PBMCs, or DNA extracted from either of those sample types. This sample stems from a study of blood T cell repertoires in COVID-19 (dated by TCRdb to the early 2020s). For context, the study as a whole: Samples covering the acute and convalescent phases of COVID-19 were provided by collaborators in the United States, Italy and Spain. The prospective study material was composed of cDNA or gDNA derived from T cells, B-cell-depleted T cells, or PBMCs. Subjects who had been exposed to COVID-19, were actively infected with it, or had recovered from it provided the deeply sampled blood TCRbeta repertoires that made up the dataset. The repertoires were released in a freely available public database meant as a resource for research on the immune response to SARS-CoV-2. The samples were drawn from two sources: the first 160 participants of the ongoing ImmuneRACE study, and 1,200 or so subjects contributed by 6 global collaborators. A de-identified subject ID, COVID-19 status, age in years and sex were almost always included in the sample metadata. Where HLA class I and class II types were available, the types were taken from metadata supplied by the sample provider, not from assay-based typing.

Results the study describes overall, beyond this receptor: The amount of clinical and demographic metadata varied by source and participant and was provided uncurated.

TCRbeta CDR3 regions were amplified from genomic DNA using the immunoSEQ Assay, a bias-controlled multiplex PCR. For the original study's pipeline: The number of nucleated cells in each sample was estimated by amplification of reference gene primers within the assay. Sequence reads were collapsed and filtered to measure the absolute abundance of every unique TCRbeta CDR3 rearrangement. Productive Simpson clonality was computed per sample as the square root of Simpson's diversity index over productive rearrangements. The immuneACCESS repertoire file appears here via TCRdb, limited to in-frame rearrangements. These files lack a portion of the clones; in checked studies, under half of the deficit traces to unresolved V genes, and the cause of the others is not known. Clonal size and the V and J genes are those of that table, whereas D and trimming came from the DNA. Here the sample has about 87,000 clones; roughly 86% occur a single time. The ten most abundant clones make up approximately 7% of the sample.

Based on the germline V gene, the CDR1 and CDR2 sequences are SNHLY and FYNNEI. Trimming takes 8 bases from V and 4 bases from J, and the germline ends sit 5 bases apart. The CDR3 covers 10 residues, taking in both the cysteine and the phenylalanine. Just CDR3 DNA is preserved here, 30 bases in frame from base 1. Sequencing was done on a sample of peripheral blood. The rearrangement combines TRBV2 with TRBJ2-5; the D gene assignment is ambiguous. The receptor was isolated from a human donor with acute or convalescent COVID-19. The donor label of this sample is uncertain. The DNA sequence is given as TGTGCCAGCTCCTTAGAGACCCAGTACTTC. Its protein product is CASSLETQYF.